This TCR beta chain stems from a study of blood T cell repertoires in COVID-19. The wider study: Donors in the United States, Italy and Spain gave samples during acute or convalescent COVID-19. PBMCs, B-cell-depleted T cells, or T cells provided the cDNA or gDNA that made up the material.

Per the original data handling: Reference gene primers were amplified, and this amplification served to estimate nucleated cell counts. Method: immunoSEQ multiplex PCR; TCRdb's copy keeps in-frame clones and lacks some. The DNA was the basis for D and trimming; V, J and clone size are from that table. The sample shows a few hundred thousand clones, about 87% of them seen only once. The CDR3 contains 14 residues. Germline CDR1 reads SGHNT; CDR2 reads YYREEE (reference sequence). The V gene lost 5 bases and the J gene lost 2 bases, with 14 bases spanning the gap. The TCR comes from a woman aged 25 to 39 who had recovered from COVID-19. The V gene is TRBV5-4, the J gene TRBJ2-7; a possible D gene is TRBD2 (5 bases). Material for sequencing was peripheral blood. The CDR3 sequence: CASSFDGKTYEQYF. The CDR3 DNA reads as TGTGCCAGCAGTTTTGACGGGAAAACCTACGAGCAGTACTTC.